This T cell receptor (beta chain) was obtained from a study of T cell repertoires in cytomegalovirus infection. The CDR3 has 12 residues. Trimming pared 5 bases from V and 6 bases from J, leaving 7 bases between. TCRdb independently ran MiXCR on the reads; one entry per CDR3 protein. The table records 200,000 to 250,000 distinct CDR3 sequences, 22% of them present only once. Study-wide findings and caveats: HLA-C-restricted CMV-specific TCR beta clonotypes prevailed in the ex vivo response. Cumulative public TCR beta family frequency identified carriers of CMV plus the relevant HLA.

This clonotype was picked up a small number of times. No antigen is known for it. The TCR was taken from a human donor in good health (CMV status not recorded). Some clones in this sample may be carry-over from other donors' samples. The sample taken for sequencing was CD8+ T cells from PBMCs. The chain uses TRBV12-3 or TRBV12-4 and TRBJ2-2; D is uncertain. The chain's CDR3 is CASSPDSGELFF. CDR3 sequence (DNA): TGTGCCAGCAGTCCCGATTCCGGGGAGCTGTTTTTT.